Sequencing of this TCR beta chain was carried out in a study of T cells in Graves' hyperthyroidism and ophthalmopathy. The overall study: Peripheral blood sampling occurred at initial diagnosis, before any treatment. Notes on the study in general: Before onset, by a median of around 6.4 months, the model predicted ophthalmopathy. Most thyroid clonotypes expanded above 0.001 were also detected in blood.

This clonotype was counted many times. Its antigen remains unidentified. The germline gives CDR1 SGHTA, CDR2 FQGTGA. The CDR3 length is 15 residues. Trimming left V 2 bases short and J 2 bases short, with 12 bases between. RNA transcripts yielded amplified TCR beta CDR3 regions. The HTBI primer set served for first-round RT-PCR of the TCR CDR3. TCRdb re-called the multiplex PCR reads with MiXCR, one entry per CDR3 protein. This table has some 460,000 distinct CDR3 sequences, around 16% appearing once. Each patient was aged 18 to 65 and had newly diagnosed hyperthyroidism of under 2 months' duration. The sequenced sample was blood. The chain employs TRBV7-3 and TRBJ2-5; D perhaps matches TRBD2 (7 bases). The source of this sequence is a woman aged 18-35 years with Graves' hyperthyroidism. CDR3 sequence (DNA): TGTGCCAGCAGCTTAGGCGGGGGCCTACAAGAGACCCAGTACTTC. Protein: CASSLGGGLQETQYF.